The rows below give T cell receptor beta chains drawn from one sample of a study of beta chain features in type 1 diabetes. Sequencing was performed with immunoSEQ multiplex PCR; in TCRdb, only in-frame clones are kept and a portion is missing. There are 450,000 or so clones in the sample; roughly an eighth occur only once, and around 0.05% lies in the top ten. Source material: naive CD4+ T cells from blood. The source is a woman younger than 30 in good health. Each CDR3 is given with its conserved first and last residue. Each record gives: clone size, CDR3 length, V gene, J gene, D gene, CDR3 DNA, CDR3 protein. A D gene is named only where the DNA matches it firmly. Some rows have no size entry. The others give once, few or many, or a class for an expanded clone.

>few|18|TRBV14|TRBJ2-7|-
TGTGCCAGCAGCTCCTTCGGAATAGTTTGGGGGAGGTCGTACGAGCAGTACTTC
CASSSFGIVWGRSYEQYF
>few|12|TRBV14|TRBJ2-3|-
TGTGCCAGCAGTGCGCGCACAGATACGCAGTATTTT
CASSARTDTQYF
>few|15|TRBV6-1|TRBJ1-2|TRBD1
TGTGCCAGCAGTCCGTTGTACAGGGGATCCTATGGCTACACCTTC
CASSPLYRGSYGYTF
>few|16|TRBV7-2|TRBJ2-1|TRBD2
TGTGCCAGCAGCATACCGGGACTAGCGGGAGGGAATGAGCAGTTCTTC
CASSIPGLAGGNEQFF
>-|16|TRBV21-1|TRBJ2-2|-
TGTGCCAGCAGCATCGACAGGGCAGCGAACACCGGGGAGCTGTTTTTT
CASSIDRAANTGELFF
>few|15|TRBV9|TRBJ2-1|-
TGTGCCAGCAGCCCCCTCGGGGATTCCTACAATGAGCAGTTCTTC
CASSPLGDSYNEQFF
>few|13|TRBV29-1|TRBJ2-3|-
TGCAGCGTTGAAGAATCCGGGACAGATACGCAGTATTTT
CSVEESGTDTQYF
>few|12|TRBV9|TRBJ1-1|TRBD1
TGTGCCAGCAGCCCGGGACAGGGGGCTCCTTTCTTT
CASSPGQGAPFF
>few|12|TRBV14|TRBJ2-1|-
TGTGCCAGCAGCCAACCGCTCCGCGGGCAGTTCTTC
CASSQPLRGQFF
>few|12|TRBV25-1|TRBJ2-5|TRBD2
TGTGCCAGCGCGGGGGGCGTAGAGACCCAGTACTTC
CASAGGVETQYF
>few|15|TRBV7-3|TRBJ2-3|-
TGTGCCAGCAGCTTTGGCCAGACTTTAGCAGATACGCAGTATTTT
CASSFGQTLADTQYF
>-|16|TRBV7-6|TRBJ2-5|-
TGTGCCAGCAGCTCCTACCCGAAGGGGCGGGGTGAGACCCAGTACTTC
CASSSYPKGRGETQYF
>-|12|TRBV29-1|TRBJ1-4|-
TGCAGCGTGGTTAATTCCGGGAGAAAACTGTTTTTT
CSVVNSGRKLFF
>-|14|TRBV27|TRBJ2-6|-
TGTGCCAGCCTCAGCCACTCTGGGGCCAACGTCCTGACTTTC
CASLSHSGANVLTF
>few|16|TRBV2|TRBJ2-5|TRBD2
TGTGCCAGCAGTAGCTTGACTAGCGGAGCCCAAGAGACCCAGTACTTC
CASSSLTSGAQETQYF
>-|13|TRBV7-2|TRBJ2-5|-
TGTGCCAGCAGCTCCCGGAGGGGGGAGACCCAGTACTTC
CASSSRRGETQYF
>few|12|TRBV18|TRBJ2-3|-
TGTGCCAGCTCCCCAGCAGGAGATACGCAGTATTTT
CASSPAGDTQYF
>few|14|TRBV30|TRBJ2-5|-
TGTGCCTGGAGTTTGCGACAGAGCCAAGAGACCCAGTACTTC
CAWSLRQSQETQYF
>-|13|TRBV28|TRBJ2-7|-
TGTGCCACCGCGGGACAGATGAAGTACGAGCAGTACTTC
CATAGQMKYEQYF
>many|16|TRBV5-4|TRBJ2-1|TRBD2
TGTGCCAGCAGCCCAAGCTGGGGACTAGCGGGACATGAGCAGTTCTTC
CASSPSWGLAGHEQFF
>-|16|TRBV15|TRBJ2-6|TRBD1
TGTGCCACCAGCGCCCAGACAGGGGCTGGGGCCAACGTCCTGACTTTC
CATSAQTGAGANVLTF
>-|15|TRBV2|TRBJ1-5|TRBD1
TGTGCCAGCAGCATGACAGGGGTTGTCAATCAGCCCCAGCATTTT
CASSMTGVVNQPQHF
>few|16|TRBV4-3|TRBJ2-7|-
TGCGCCAGCAGCCAGGATCTACAAGGGCTTTCCTACGAGCAGTACTTC
CASSQDLQGLSYEQYF
>few|14|TRBV9|TRBJ1-4|-
TGTGCCAGCAGCGTAGGACGGGCTAATGAAAAACTGTTTTTT
CASSVGRANEKLFF
>few|15|TRBV11-2|TRBJ2-2|-
TGTGCCAGCAGCTTAACCAGGGTGAACACCGGGGAGCTGTTTTTT
CASSLTRVNTGELFF
>-|16|TRBV5-1|TRBJ2-5|TRBD1
TGCGCCAGCAGCGGACAGGGGGCGCCCCGCCAAGAGACCCAGTACTTC
CASSGQGAPRQETQYF
>-|13|TRBV28|TRBJ1-2|-
TGTGCCAGCGGCAGCGGGGCTCGCTATGGCTACACCTTC
CASGSGARYGYTF
>few|13|TRBV19|TRBJ1-1|-
TGTGCCACCCACAGGGATAGTAGGACTGAAGCTTTCTTT
CATHRDSRTEAFF
>-|13|TRBV2|TRBJ2-5|TRBD1
TGTGCCAGCAGTAGGGACAGTCAAGAGACCCAGTACTTC
CASSRDSQETQYF
>-|14|TRBV7-9|TRBJ1-1|-
TGTGCCAGCAGCGACAAGGGCATGAACACTGAAGCTTTCTTT
CASSDKGMNTEAFF
>-|15|TRBV7-2|TRBJ2-5|-
TGTGCCAGCAGCACCTTTGGGGAGCGACAAGAGACCCAGTACTTC
CASSTFGERQETQYF
>-|16|TRBV7-2|TRBJ2-4|-
TGTGCCAGCAGCTTATTCACGCTCACGGTGCCGCACATTCAGTACTTC
CASSLFTLTVPHIQYF
>-|14|TRBV9|TRBJ2-3|-
TGTGCCAGCAGCCCTCAGACAGGCGGAGATACGCAGTATTTT
CASSPQTGGDTQYF
>-|14|TRBV11-2|TRBJ2-2|-
TGTGCCAGCAGCTTCTTAGCGAACACCGGGGAGCTGTTTTTT
CASSFLANTGELFF
>-|14|TRBV9|TRBJ1-5|TRBD1
TGTGCCAGCAGCTACGACAGGGAGGGTCAGCCCCAGCATTTT
CASSYDREGQPQHF
>-|13|TRBV11-2|TRBJ2-7|-
TGTGCCAGCAGCTTAGGTCCCCAGTACGAGCAGTACTTC
CASSLGPQYEQYF
>-|14|TRBV9|TRBJ2-5|-
TGTGCCAGCAGCGTAACGCAGGTGGGAGAGACCCAGTACTTC
CASSVTQVGETQYF
>-|15|TRBV18|TRBJ2-4|-
TGTGCCAGCTCACCCCGATCACAAGCCAAAAACATTCAGTACTTC
CASSPRSQAKNIQYF
>few|12|TRBV29-1|TRBJ2-7|-
TGCAGCGCCCAAAAGGAAGCCTACGAGCAGTACTTC
CSAQKEAYEQYF
>few|12|TRBV6-6|TRBJ1-2|-
TGTGCCAGCAGTTACCCAACTTATGGCTACACCTTC
CASSYPTYGYTF
>-|14|TRBV7-9|TRBJ1-1|-
TGTGCCAGCAGCGCACAGGGAGGGGACACTGAAGCTTTCTTT
CASSAQGGDTEAFF
>-|14|TRBV4-3|TRBJ2-1|-
TGCGCCAGCAGCCAGATAGGACCTTACAATGAGCAGTTCTTC
CASSQIGPYNEQFF
>-|12|TRBV11-3|TRBJ1-1|-
TGTGCCAGCAGCAGCGAAAACACTGAAGCTTTCTTT
CASSSENTEAFF
>few|15|TRBV2|TRBJ1-2|-
TGTGCCAGCAGTGAAAGCGGGGGCACAGACTATGGCTACACCTTC
CASSESGGTDYGYTF
>-|18|TRBV11-3|TRBJ2-1|-
TGTGCCAGCAGCTTAGATCAGGGGAGGCTAGCCCGTCCCAATGAGCAGTTCTTC
CASSLDQGRLARPNEQFF
>-|14|TRBV5-1|TRBJ2-5|-
TGCGCCAGCAGCTTGGTCGCCAGACAAGAGACCCAGTACTTC
CASSLVARQETQYF
>few|17|TRBV25-1|TRBJ2-7|-
TGTGCCAGCAGTCCTCGTCTAAGGGGGAGTTTCTCCTACGAGCAGTACTTC
CASSPRLRGSFSYEQYF
>few|14|TRBV7-2|TRBJ2-1|TRBD2
TGTGCCAGCAGCCCACAGACTAGCGTCAATGAGCAGTTCTTC
CASSPQTSVNEQFF
>few|13|TRBV7-2|TRBJ2-3|TRBD1
TGTGCCAGTGAGACAGGGGGCACAGATACGCAGTATTTT
CASETGGTDTQYF
>few|16|TRBV4-1|TRBJ2-1|TRBD2
TGCGCCAGCAGCCAAGAAACCGGGACTAGACCATTTGAGCAGTTCTTC
CASSQETGTRPFEQFF